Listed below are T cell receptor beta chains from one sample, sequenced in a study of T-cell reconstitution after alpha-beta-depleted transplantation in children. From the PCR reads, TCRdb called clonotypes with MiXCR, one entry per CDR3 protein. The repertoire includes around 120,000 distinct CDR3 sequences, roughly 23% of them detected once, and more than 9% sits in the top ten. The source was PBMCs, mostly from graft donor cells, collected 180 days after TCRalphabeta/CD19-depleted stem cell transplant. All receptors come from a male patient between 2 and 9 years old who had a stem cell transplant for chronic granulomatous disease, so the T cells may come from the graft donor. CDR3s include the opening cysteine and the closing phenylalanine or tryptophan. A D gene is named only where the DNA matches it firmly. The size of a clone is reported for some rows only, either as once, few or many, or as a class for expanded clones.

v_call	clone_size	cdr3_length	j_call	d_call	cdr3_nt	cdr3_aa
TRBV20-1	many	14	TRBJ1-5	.	TGCAGTGCTAGCCCGGACAGTAAAGGTCAGCCCCAGCATTTT	CSASPDSKGQPQHF
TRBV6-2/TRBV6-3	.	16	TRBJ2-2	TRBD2	TGTGCCAGCAGCCACACTAGCGGGATGAACACCGGGGAGCTGTTTTTT	CASSHTSGMNTGELFF
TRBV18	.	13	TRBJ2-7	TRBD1	TGTGCCAGCTCGTCCCGGGACAGGGCCAAGGGGTACTTC	CASSSRDRAKGYF
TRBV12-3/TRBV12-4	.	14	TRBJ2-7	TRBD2	TGTGCCAGCAGTTTCGGGAGGACCCTTGGGGAGCAGTACTTC	CASSFGRTLGEQYF
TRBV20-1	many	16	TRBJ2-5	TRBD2	TGCAGTGCGTGGGGGGACACCGGGACTAGCGATGAGACCCAGTACTTC	CSAWGDTGTSDETQYF
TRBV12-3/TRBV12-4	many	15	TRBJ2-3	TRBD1	TGTGCCAGCAGTGACGGGACAGGGGCTTTAGATACGCAGTATTTT	CASSDGTGALDTQYF
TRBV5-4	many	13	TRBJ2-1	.	TGTGCCAGCAGCTCGGGGTCTAAGTGGGACCAGTTCTTC	CASSSGSKWDQFF
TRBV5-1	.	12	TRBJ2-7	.	TGCGCCAGCAAGGACGGTTCCTACGAGCAGTACTTC	CASKDGSYEQYF
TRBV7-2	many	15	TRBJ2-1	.	TGTGCCAGCAGCTTAGGGGTTTCCTCCTACAATGAGCAGTTCTTC	CASSLGVSSYNEQFF
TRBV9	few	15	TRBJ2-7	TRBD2	TGTGCCAGCAGCGTAGGTGGGGCTAGCGGGACTGAGCAGTACTTC	CASSVGGASGTEQYF
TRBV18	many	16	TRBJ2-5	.	TGTGCCAGCTCAAACCCGACAGGCCTCCACGGGGAGACCCAGTACTTC	CASSNPTGLHGETQYF
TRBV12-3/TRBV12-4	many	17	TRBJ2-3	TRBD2	TGTGCCAGCAGTTTTGAAGTAGCGGGGGGTTCCTCAGATACGCAGTATTTT	CASSFEVAGGSSDTQYF
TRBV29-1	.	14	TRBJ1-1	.	TGCAGCGTTGGCCGACAGGCCTATAACACTGAAGCTTTCTTT	CSVGRQAYNTEAFF
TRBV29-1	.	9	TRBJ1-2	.	TGCAGCGTTGAGTATGGCTACACCTTC	CSVEYGYTF
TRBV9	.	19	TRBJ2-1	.	TGTGCCAGCAGACCAACCTTAGCGGCGGCTGACTTATCCTACAATGAGCAGTTCTTC	CASRPTLAAADLSYNEQFF
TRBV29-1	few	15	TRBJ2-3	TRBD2	TGCAGTGGAAGCGGGAGGGCCGGGGTACTAGATACGCAGTATTTT	CSGSGRAGVLDTQYF
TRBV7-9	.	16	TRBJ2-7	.	TGTGCCAGCAGCTTCAGGCCAGGGATACCGGAATACGAGCAGTACTTC	CASSFRPGIPEYEQYF
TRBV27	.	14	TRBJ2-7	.	TGTGCCAGCAGTTTAGTGGACAACTCCTACGAGCAGTACTTC	CASSLVDNSYEQYF
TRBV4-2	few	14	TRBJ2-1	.	TGTGCCAGCAGCCCCGGGAGCCGGTACAATGAGCAGTTCTTC	CASSPGSRYNEQFF
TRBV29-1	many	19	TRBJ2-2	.	TGCAGCGTCGAAAAGTATGGGGGGACCATGCTAGTTAGGACCGGGGAGCTGTTTTTT	CSVEKYGGTMLVRTGELFF
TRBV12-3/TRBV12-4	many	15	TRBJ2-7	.	TGTGCCAGTGCCCAAGGTTCGGGCGCATACTACGAGCAGTACTTC	CASAQGSGAYYEQYF
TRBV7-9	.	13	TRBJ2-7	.	TGTGCCAGCAGCGCCAAGAGCTCCTACGAGCAGTACTTC	CASSAKSSYEQYF
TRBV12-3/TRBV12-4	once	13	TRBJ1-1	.	TGTGCCAGCAGTATGGGGGTACCCCCTGAAGCTTTCTTT	CASSMGVPPEAFF
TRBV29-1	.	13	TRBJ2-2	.	TGCAGCGTTGAACAGGTGAACACCGGGGAGCTGTTTTTT	CSVEQVNTGELFF
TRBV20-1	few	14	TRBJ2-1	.	TGCAGTGCTAGAGATTGGGCTACGTGGAATGAGCAGTTCTTC	CSARDWATWNEQFF
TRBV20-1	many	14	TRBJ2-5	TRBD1	TGCAGTGCTAGACCCCGAGACAGGGTTGAGACCCAGTACTTC	CSARPRDRVETQYF
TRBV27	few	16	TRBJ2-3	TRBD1	TGTGCCAGCAGTGCCCTGACAGGGTTTTACACAGATACGCAGTATTTT	CASSALTGFYTDTQYF
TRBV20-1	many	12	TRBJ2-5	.	TGCAGTGCTCTGGGCCCGGCGGAGACCCAGTACTTC	CSALGPAETQYF
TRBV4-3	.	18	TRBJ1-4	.	TGCGCCAGCAGCCAAGATCAATTCTCAGGGCTGGGTAATGAAAAACTGTTTTTT	CASSQDQFSGLGNEKLFF
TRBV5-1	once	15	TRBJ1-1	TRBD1	TGCGCCAGCAGCTTGGGGGACAGGATGAACACTGAAGCTTTCTTT	CASSLGDRMNTEAFF
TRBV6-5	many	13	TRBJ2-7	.	TGTGCCAGCAGGACTAGTCCGTCCTACGAGCAGTACTTC	CASRTSPSYEQYF
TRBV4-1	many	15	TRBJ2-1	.	TGCGCCAGCAGCCAAGCTTTCACCCTTAGCAATGAGCAGTTCTTC	CASSQAFTLSNEQFF
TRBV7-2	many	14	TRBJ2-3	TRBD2	TGTGCCAGCAGCATCGGGACTAGCGGAGATACGCAGTATTTT	CASSIGTSGDTQYF
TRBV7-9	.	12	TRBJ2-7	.	TGTGCCAGCAGCTTAGGGGTAATCGAGCAGTACTTC	CASSLGVIEQYF
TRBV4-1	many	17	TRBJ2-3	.	TGCGCCAGCAGCATTTCCTGGGGAAGCGGAAATGGAGATACGCAGTATTTT	CASSISWGSGNGDTQYF
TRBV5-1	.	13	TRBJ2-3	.	TGCGCCAGCAGCTTGAGGCCCACAGATACGCAGTATTTT	CASSLRPTDTQYF
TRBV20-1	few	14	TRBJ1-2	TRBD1	TGCAGTGCTAGGGGGACAGGAAAAGATTATGGCTACACCTTC	CSARGTGKDYGYTF
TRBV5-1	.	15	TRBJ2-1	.	TGCGCCAGCAGCTTGACACCGAGCTCCTACAATGAGCAGTTCTTC	CASSLTPSSYNEQFF
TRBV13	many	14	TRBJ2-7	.	TGTGCCAGCAGCTCTCCTATGAGGGCTCTCGAGCAGTACTTC	CASSSPMRALEQYF
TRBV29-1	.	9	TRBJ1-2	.	TGCAGCGTTGACGATGGCTACACCTTC	CSVDDGYTF
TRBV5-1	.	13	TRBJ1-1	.	TGCGCCAGCAGAAACGCAGGGCTGGCTGAAGCTTTCTTT	CASRNAGLAEAFF
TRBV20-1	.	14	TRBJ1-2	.	TGCAGTGCCTGGACCCCCGATGGGAGGCGCGGCTACACCTTC	CSAWTPDGRRGYTF
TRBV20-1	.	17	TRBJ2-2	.	TGCAGTGCTAGAGATCCCAGCTCAGGGGTGGACACCGGGGAGCTGTTTTTT	CSARDPSSGVDTGELFF
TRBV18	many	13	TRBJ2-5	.	TGTGCCAGCTCCAGCCGTGCACAAGAGACCCAGTACTTC	CASSSRAQETQYF
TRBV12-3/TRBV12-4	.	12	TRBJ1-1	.	TGTGCCAGCAGTTTCGAGAGGCCTGAAGCTTTCTTT	CASSFERPEAFF
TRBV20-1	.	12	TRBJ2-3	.	TGCAGTGCAACGGTCCTGGCAGATACGCAGTATTTT	CSATVLADTQYF
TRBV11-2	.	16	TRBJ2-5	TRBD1	TGTGCCAGCAGCTTAGTCCGGACAGGGGGCGTTGAGACCCAGTACTTC	CASSLVRTGGVETQYF
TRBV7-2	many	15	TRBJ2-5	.	TGTGCCAGCAGCGTGGACAGTTACGAGAAAGAGACCCAGTACTTC	CASSVDSYEKETQYF
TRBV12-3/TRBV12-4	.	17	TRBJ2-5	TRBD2	TGTGCCAGCACCGACGGTGGGACTAGCGGGACTCAGAAGACCCAGTACTTC	CASTDGGTSGTQKTQYF